This T cell receptor beta chain was found in a study of T cell responses to AZD1222 COVID-19 vaccine. This CDR3 contains 15 residues. The junction had 7 bases not matched to a gene; V was cut back by 4 bases and J by 2 bases. The germline CDR1 and CDR2 sequences are MNHEY and SMNVEV (reference sequence). The data were produced by immunoSEQ multiplex PCR, yet TCRdb's version contains in-frame clones alone and is incomplete. Among some 160,000 clones listed, 70% to 90% were seen once. Study results and caveats: Two AZD1222 administrations were followed by greater Spike-specific TCR breadth and depth.

Details on this clone: What it recognizes is unknown.

The material was peripheral blood, obtained 28 days after the second AZD1222 dose. V is TRBV27 and J is TRBJ2-7, with 8 nucleotides matching TRBD2. The origin of this receptor is an adult who received the AZD1222 COVID-19 vaccine. CDR3 amino acids: CASSSVAAGAYEQYF. CDR3 in DNA: TGTGCCAGCAGTTCCGTCGCAGCGGGGGCCTACGAGCAGTACTTC.